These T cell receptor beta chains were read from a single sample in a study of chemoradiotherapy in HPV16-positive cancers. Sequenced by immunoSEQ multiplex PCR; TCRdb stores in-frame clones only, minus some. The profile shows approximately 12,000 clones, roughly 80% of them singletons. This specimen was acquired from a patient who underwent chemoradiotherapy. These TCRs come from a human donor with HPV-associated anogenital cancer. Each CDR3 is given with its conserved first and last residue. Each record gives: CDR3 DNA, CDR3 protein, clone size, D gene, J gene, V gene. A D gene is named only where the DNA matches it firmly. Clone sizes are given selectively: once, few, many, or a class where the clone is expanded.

CDR3 DNA: TGTGCCAGCAGCCAAGAGGGCGTGGCTAGCGGGTCAACAAGCTCCTACGAGCAGTACTTC
CDR3 protein: CASSQEGVASGSTSSYEQYF
clone size: NA
D gene: TRBD2
J gene: TRBJ2-7
V gene: TRBV4-2

CDR3 DNA: TGTGCCAGCAGTCCGGGACTCAGGTACAATGAGCAGTTCTTC
CDR3 protein: CASSPGLRYNEQFF
clone size: NA
D gene: NA
J gene: TRBJ2-1
V gene: TRBV21-1

CDR3 DNA: TGTGCCAGCAGCTTAGCGCTGGAGCCCTACGAGCAGTACTTC
CDR3 protein: CASSLALEPYEQYF
clone size: few
D gene: NA
J gene: TRBJ2-7
V gene: TRBV7-6

CDR3 DNA: TGTGCCAGCAGCTTAGAATACAATGAGCAGTTCTTC
CDR3 protein: CASSLEYNEQFF
clone size: NA
D gene: NA
J gene: TRBJ2-1
V gene: TRBV5-6

CDR3 DNA: TGTGCCAGCAGCTTAGTCGATTCGGCGAACACTGAAGCTTTCTTT
CDR3 protein: CASSLVDSANTEAFF
clone size: NA
D gene: NA
J gene: TRBJ1-1
V gene: TRBV7-6

CDR3 DNA: TGTGCCAGCAGTCCCCTTTGGGGGAGCAATCAGCCCCAGCATTTT
CDR3 protein: CASSPLWGSNQPQHF
clone size: few
D gene: NA
J gene: TRBJ1-5
V gene: TRBV28

CDR3 DNA: TGCAGCGCCCAAGTTACTAATGAAAAACTGTTTTTT
CDR3 protein: CSAQVTNEKLFF
clone size: NA
D gene: NA
J gene: TRBJ1-4
V gene: TRBV29-1

CDR3 DNA: TGTGCCAGCTCACGCGCCGGGACAGGGATCGATGGCTACACCTTC
CDR3 protein: CASSRAGTGIDGYTF
clone size: NA
D gene: TRBD1
J gene: TRBJ1-2
V gene: TRBV18

CDR3 DNA: TGTGCCAGCAGTTACGAAGTGTTGACTGAAGCTTTCTTT
CDR3 protein: CASSYEVLTEAFF
clone size: once
D gene: NA
J gene: TRBJ1-1
V gene: TRBV6-5

CDR3 DNA: TGTGCCAGCAGTTACGCAGGGGGGGAAACTGAAGCTTTCTTT
CDR3 protein: CASSYAGGETEAFF
clone size: NA
D gene: TRBD1
J gene: TRBJ1-1
V gene: TRBV6-6

CDR3 DNA: TGTGCCAGCAGCCCAGCGGGGACGCGCACAGATACGCAGTATTTT
CDR3 protein: CASSPAGTRTDTQYF
clone size: NA
D gene: TRBD2
J gene: TRBJ2-3
V gene: TRBV7-6

CDR3 DNA: TGTGCCAGCTCACCTTTGCCGAGGCAGGATTACACAGATACGCAGTATTTT
CDR3 protein: CASSPLPRQDYTDTQYF
clone size: NA
D gene: NA
J gene: TRBJ2-3
V gene: TRBV18

CDR3 DNA: TGTGCCAGCAGCCCTAGGGGGGCCTCCTACGAGCAGTACTTC
CDR3 protein: CASSPRGASYEQYF
clone size: NA
D gene: NA
J gene: TRBJ2-7
V gene: TRBV7-7

CDR3 DNA: TGTGCCAGCAGTGACGGGCGGGGCGGAACTGGGAACACCATATATTTT
CDR3 protein: CASSDGRGGTGNTIYF
clone size: NA
D gene: NA
J gene: TRBJ1-3
V gene: TRBV2

CDR3 DNA: TGCAGCGGGCGGGATCTCTATGGCTACACCTTC
CDR3 protein: CSGRDLYGYTF
clone size: NA
D gene: NA
J gene: TRBJ1-2
V gene: TRBV29-1

CDR3 DNA: TGCAGCGTTGGGCTCGGGGGAGGGGGCTACACCTTC
CDR3 protein: CSVGLGGGGYTF
clone size: NA
D gene: NA
J gene: TRBJ1-2
V gene: TRBV29-1

CDR3 DNA: TGTGCCAGCGGCTACGGAGGGGGGAGGGATACGCAGTATTTT
CDR3 protein: CASGYGGGRDTQYF
clone size: NA
D gene: NA
J gene: TRBJ2-3
V gene: TRBV6-5

CDR3 DNA: TGTGCCAGCAGCTCCGGGGACAGGGGTGGAGAAAAACTGTTTTTT
CDR3 protein: CASSSGDRGGEKLFF
clone size: few
D gene: TRBD1
J gene: TRBJ1-4
V gene: TRBV7-9

CDR3 DNA: TGTGCTAGCAGCTTATCGGGGGGAGAGCAGTTCTTC
CDR3 protein: CASSLSGGEQFF
clone size: NA
D gene: TRBD2
J gene: TRBJ2-1
V gene: TRBV7-7

CDR3 DNA: TGTGCCAGCAGGACAGGGATAGATACGCAGTATTTT
CDR3 protein: CASRTGIDTQYF
clone size: NA
D gene: TRBD1
J gene: TRBJ2-3
V gene: TRBV28

CDR3 DNA: TGTGCCAGCAGCCCTCCGCGCAACCTGGACAGGAACACTGAAGCTTTCTTT
CDR3 protein: CASSPPRNLDRNTEAFF
clone size: NA
D gene: NA
J gene: TRBJ1-1
V gene: TRBV7-9

CDR3 DNA: TGTGCCAGCAGCCAAGAACAGGGTGACGTTAGTGAAAAACTGTTTTTT
CDR3 protein: CASSQEQGDVSEKLFF
clone size: NA
D gene: NA
J gene: TRBJ1-4
V gene: TRBV4-2

CDR3 DNA: TGTGCCAGCAGCTTCCGGCATCTCAATGAGCAGTTCTTC
CDR3 protein: CASSFRHLNEQFF
clone size: NA
D gene: NA
J gene: TRBJ2-1
V gene: TRBV5-6